Shown below are 10 T cell receptor beta chains from a single sample sequenced in a study of T cell responses to AZD1222 COVID-19 vaccine. TCRdb's copy holds only in-frame clones and misses some; the assay was immunoSEQ multiplex PCR. The sample has roughly 130,000 clones, just under 95% seen once. Sample: peripheral blood, taken on day 0 of AZD1222 vaccination. The source of these receptors is an adult in good health.

The CDR3 nucleotides read TGTGCCAGCAGCGGGACTAGCGGGTCTTACAATGAGCAGTTCTTC. It yields the protein CASSGTSGSYNEQFF. V usage is TRBV9 and J usage is TRBJ2-1; 11 bases line up with TRBD2. V shed 3 bases, J shed 4 bases, and the junction held 3 bases outside the gene matches. The CDR3 contains 15 residues. The germline V gene has CDR1 SGDLS and CDR2 YYNGEE. The complete variable domain, with remaining parts taken from reference TRBV9 and TRBJ2-1, reads DSGVTQTPKHLITATGQRVTLRCSPRSGDLSVYWYQQSLDQGLQFLIQYYNGEERAKGNILERFSAQQFPDLHSELNLSSLELGDSALYFCASSGTSGSYNEQFFGPGTRLTVL.

The chain joins TRBV20-1 to TRBJ2-3; D ambiguous. The CDR3 totals 11 residues. Germline CDR1 and CDR2: DFQATT and SNEGSKA (reference sequence). Trimming removed 8 bases from V and 5 bases from J, with 11 bases in between. The CDR3 region is CSSGTGDTQYF. The CDR3 DNA reads as TGCAGTTCAGGAACGGGAGATACGCAGTATTTT.

This chain uses TRBV9 with TRBJ1-2; 9 nucleotides agree with TRBD1. V dropped 4 bases and J dropped 6; count of bases not matched to a gene: 7. The CDR3 extends over 14 amino acids. CDR1 is SGDLS and CDR2 is YYNGEE in the germline V gene. CDR3 sequence: CASSTWDRDHGYTF. The CDR3 nucleotides read TGTGCCAGCAGCACTTGGGACAGGGACCATGGCTACACCTTC.

Of note for this clone: This sample also contains other DNA sequences that code for the same CDR3. The chain is built from TRBV6-2 or TRBV6-3 and TRBJ1-5; TRBD1 agrees at 10 bases. V trimming: 3 bases; J trimming: 6 bases; junction bases outside the gene matches: 5. The CDR3 extends over 15 amino acids. Germline lookup yields CDR1 MNHEY and CDR2 SVGEGT. This CDR3 is CASSYSTGGSQPQHF. The CDR3 bases are TGTGCCAGCAGTTATTCGACAGGGGGCAGTCAGCCCCAGCATTTT.

CDR3 sequence: CATSDFPGVSNQPQHF. The CDR3 region has the DNA TGTGCCACCAGTGATTTCCCAGGGGTGAGCAATCAGCCCCAGCATTTT. The rearrangement links TRBV24-1 to TRBJ1-5, with TRBD1 as a possible D gene (6 bases). Trimming removed 1 base at V and 1 base at J, with 10 bases between. Germline values: CDR1 KGHDR, CDR2 SFDVKD. The CDR3 length is 16 residues.

The chain employs TRBV30 and TRBJ1-1, with 9 bases matching TRBD1. Trimming cost V 3 bases and J 4 bases; bases outside gene matches: 6. Per germline, CDR1 GTSNPN and CDR2 SVGIG (reference sequence). This CDR3 contains 14 residues. For the CDR3, the DNA is TGTGCCTGGAGCACAACAGGGGGCGGCACTGAAGCTTTCTTT. Translating gives CAWSTTGGGTEAFF.

The chain is built from TRBV6-5 and TRBJ1-2; no clear D gene. This CDR3 spans 15 amino acids. V lost 0 bases to trimming and J lost 4 bases, with 12 bases between them. Germline values: CDR1 MNHEY, CDR2 SVGAGI. Here the CDR3 DNA reads TGTGCCAGCAGTTACTCGGGGAGACAAACCTATGGCTACACCTTC. Its protein is CASSYSGRQTYGYTF.

The genes are TRBV18 and TRBJ1-1; 8 bases match TRBD1. The trim removed 6 bases at V and 4 bases at J, leaving 7 bases unmatched. This CDR3 is built from 14 residues. Germline CDR1 and CDR2: KGHSH and LQKENI. In DNA form, the CDR3 reads TGTGCCAGCTCCGGACAGGGAGAGGGCACTGAAGCTTTCTTT. This gives the protein CASSGQGEGTEAFF.

This sequence joins TRBV6-5 and TRBJ1-2; 9 nucleotides match TRBD1. The CDR3 runs to 14 residues. CDR1 is MNHEY, CDR2 SVGAGI, per germline. V gave up 6 bases and J gave up 3 bases; unmatched junction bases: 5. This CDR3 is CASSPTGGDYGYTF. The CDR3 region has the DNA TGTGCCAGCAGCCCGACAGGGGGTGACTATGGCTACACCTTC.

The chain carries TRBV7-2 and TRBJ2-1, with TRBD2 identical over 8 bases. The germline V gene has CDR1 SGHTA and CDR2 FQGNSA. The junction had 1 base not matched to a gene; V was cut back by 1 base and J by 5 bases. The CDR3 totals 14 residues. Written as DNA, the CDR3 is TGTGCCAGCAGCTTAGAACTAGCGGACAATGAGCAGTTCTTC. Translating it yields CASSLELADNEQFF.